Included here is one TCR beta chain sequence, with context. This clone was picked up a small number of times. It has no known antigen specificity. No base qualities exist here, and no much larger clone lies one base off it. The cohort was made up of about 670 healthy bone marrow donors. At the time of sampling, all cohort members were nominally healthy, though unrecorded immune exposures were likely present. The donor tested CMV seronegative, placing the donor among the approximately 360 seronegative members of the cohort. A peripheral blood sample was collected from each donor, and TCR beta sequencing was performed on peripheral blood mononuclear cells. The Qiagen DNeasy Blood Extraction Kit was used to extract genomic DNA from the blood cell samples. Spanning cysteine to phenylalanine, the CDR3 consists of 15 amino acids. Only the CDR3 portion is preserved as DNA: 45 bases, with reading frame beginning at the first base. From the germline V gene, CDR1 is MRHNA and CDR2 is SNTAGT. V is pared back by 0 bases and J by 6 bases, with 12 bases lying between the germline termini.

The protocol used for the library was the immunoSEQ multiplex PCR assay. For the multiplex PCR, a mixture combining 60 forward primers for TCR Vbeta segments and 13 reverse primers for TCR Jbeta segments was used. The CDR3 region of rearranged TCR beta genes was amplified from genomic DNA by a multiplex PCR assay. The amplified TCR beta libraries were sequenced on the Illumina HiSeq System as 87-base-pair reads. From the authors' description of their analysis: In a later analysis, some 80 million unique TCR beta chains were counted across the 500 to 700 repertoires, and roughly 11 million of these chains were shared by at least two donors. To remove PCR and sequencing errors, raw reads were error-corrected and collapsed into unique sequences using a nearest-neighbor algorithm that merged closely related sequences. CDR3 sequences were aligned to IMGT reference sequences to assign V, D and J gene segments. For a sequence to be retained, a match of at least six nucleotides was required to both a V gene segment and a J gene segment. Rearrangements were called productive when the CDR3 lacked stop codons and stayed in frame with V and J; all others were non-productive. CDR3 was defined by IMGT convention, running from the second conserved V-encoded cysteine to the conserved J-encoded phenylalanine. The earlier analysis of fewer than 700 of the donors excluded sequences that lacked an unambiguous match to a single V gene segment. In an earlier analysis of 587 of the donors, a V segment was called functional when productive rearrangements were above 56.7%, and segregating when the standard deviation between donors exceeded 5%. A statistical classification framework was built for diagnosing cytomegalovirus status from the catalog of TCR beta chain sequences. In a later analysis, V and J genes were assigned by comparing TCR nucleotide sequences against IMGT/GENE-DB human TR gene sequences. Using the TCRdist pipeline, a later analysis assigned CDR3 sequences along with most-parsimonious VDJ recombination scenarios. In a later analysis, each TCR beta chain was defined by its CDR3 amino acid sequence together with its V-gene family, and reads without a unique V-gene family were excluded. In a later analysis, 500 to 650 highly shared, low-generation-probability nucleotide sequences were removed to address suspected cross-contamination and a sequencing artifact. In a later analysis, a clonal expansion index for each public chain was calculated from normalized within-repertoire ranks of inferred template counts. In a later analysis, generation probabilities were computed using a VDJ recombination model fitted to out-of-frame rearrangements, and the results were checked against IGoR. Hypergeometric tests were used in a later analysis to score TCR-TCR, TCR-HLA and TCR-CMV co-occurrence, with a repertoire-size bias correction applied to the TCR pairs. A later analysis estimated false discovery rates by permuting HLA or CMV assignments 20 times. In a later analysis, co-occurring TCRs were grouped with DBSCAN, and TCRdist sequence similarity was added when clustering was performed within HLA-allele-positive subsets. For co-occurrence clustering, repertoires with fewer than 30,000 or more than 120,000 public chains were excluded, along with a handful of repertoires with anomalous nucleotide sharing. The immuneACCESS repertoire file appears here via TCRdb, limited to in-frame rearrangements. These files lack a portion of the clones; in checked studies, under half of the deficit traces to unresolved V genes, and the cause of the others is not known. The DNA was the basis for D and trimming; V, J and clone size are from that table. The sample yields around 190,000 clones; around 79% were counted once. 1.6% of the sample belongs to the ten largest clones.

These data are taken from a study of cytomegalovirus exposure and HLA in healthy donors (dated by TCRdb to 2016 to 2017). Regarding the research as a whole: An earlier analysis of more than 550 of the donors reported 250 to 350 Gb of sequence data and 117 million unique TCR beta sequences obtained from about 200 million T cells. An early release covering about 600 HLA-typed donors comprised approximately 290 gigabases of sequencing data and some 79 million unique TCR sequences. Of the roughly 400 genotyped donors, over 80% were placed in the genetic ancestry cluster associated with self-reported Caucasian donors. The study aimed to test whether cataloging public T cell receptors could reveal signatures of past pathogen exposure. Using immunosequencing, the study profiled T cell repertoires from some 670 subjects and related those repertoires to cytomegalovirus serostatus. A separate validation cohort of about 110 different subjects was used in addition to the 666-subject first cohort. To predict cytomegalovirus infection status, the study combined high-throughput TCR immunosequencing, statistical association of individual TCRs with disease status, and machine learning. A later analysis re-examined previously published TCR beta repertoires from about 700 donors and added high-resolution HLA genotyping to investigate patterns of TCR occurrence. Rather than using new phenotypic data, the later analysis identified candidate immune exposures from TCR beta sequences and from how often those sequences occurred across donors. To decide whether each TCR beta V gene segment behaved as functional or pseudogenic, an earlier analysis of several hundred of the donors relied on high-throughput TCR beta sequencing. Donor age, sex, ethnicity and CMV serostatus were collected together with the repertoire data. Genome-wide SNP genotypes for about 65% of the 666 donors were used in a later genetic analysis, which treated that subset as a discovery cohort. Every repertoire in the discovery cohort had been generated on one and the same sequencing platform. Class I and class II HLA loci were covered by the typing at four-digit resolution. The number of donors typed differed by locus, with about 629-630 for A, B, C, DRB1 and DQB1, more than 500 for DQA1, about 610 for DPA1, and about 450 for DPB1. About five DR-DQ haplotypes were handled as single units for association and clustering because linkage in the cohort was strong. Across 300 to 500 genotyped donors of the cohort, an average of approximately 240,000 unique TCR beta nucleotide sequences per donor were sequenced, and approximately 17% of those sequences were non-productive.

Points the paper makes about the study in general: The classifier was reported to diagnose cytomegalovirus status with high specificity and sensitivity in both the original cohort and the validation cohort. Compared with equally common non-associated chains, HLA-associated TCR beta chains in a later analysis were more clonally expanded and had lower generation probabilities. The 87-base-pair reads could not distinguish some IMGT-functional V segments, including TRBV6-2 and TRBV6-3, so those segments were excluded. In vitro tests confirmed that a few of the cytomegalovirus-associated TCR beta chains recognize cytomegalovirus antigens. In this cohort, only TCR beta chains were sequenced, and detectable features were limited by the absence of alpha or paired-chain data. Most TCR sequences were seen in very few donors, while some public TCRs were found in many individuals. At a false discovery rate of 0.05, a later analysis linked under 20,000 TCR beta sequences to specific HLA alleles. Because counts were too low, some 17 rarely observed V segments, including chromosome 9 orphons, were left out of the earlier analysis of 587 of the donors. A later analysis found that TCR association rates varied across HLA loci, with DRB1 alleles showing the most associated TCRs and HLA-C alleles the fewest. Immune exposure information for the cohort was limited to CMV serostatus. Several of the top co-occurrence clusters appeared to be linked to parvovirus B19, influenza, CMV and Epstein-Barr virus, according to a later analysis. It was suggested by the authors that the approach could potentially be generalized to other disease states and immunological phenotypes. In an earlier analysis of several hundred of the donors, most TCR beta V segments were observed in productive rearrangements about 87% or about 30% of the time, broadly matching IMGT annotations. The study listed around 160 TCR beta chains as associated with cytomegalovirus. Linkage disequilibrium might explain the correlated functional status among segregating V segments, but an unknown experimental factor could not be ruled out. A further reported finding was that TCR beta sequences accurately predicted the HLA-A and HLA-B alleles for most subjects in the first cohort. An association between a missense DCLRE1C variant and V-gene and J-gene trimming of TCR beta chains was found in a later genetic analysis and replicated in an independent cohort. A cluster of highly shared sequence variants was judged likely to represent a technical artifact of the sequencing pipeline. Sequencing depth was assumed to be roughly uniform across donors in the presence/absence analyses, though that assumption may not hold. In a later genetic analysis, fewer N-insertions in productive TCRs were reported among donors in an Asian-associated ancestry cluster than the 666-donor mean. Strong co-occurrence of HLA alleles, especially DR and DQ, made assigning TCR associations to individual alleles difficult. A later analysis found that most CMV-associated TCR beta chains appeared HLA-restricted, with HLA associations seemingly driven largely by CMV exposure. Because HLA typing was missing for some donors at each locus, association tests included only the typed subset.

Material for sequencing was PBMCs. The chain is assembled from TRBV6-4 and TRBJ2-1; D gene: possibly TRBD2, on 7 matching bases. This TCR derives from a woman between 18 and 29 years old in good health and CMV-seronegative. The encoded CDR3 is CASSDSWGGLNEQFF. The base sequence is TGTGCCAGCAGTGACTCGTGGGGGGGCCTCAATGAGCAGTTCTTC.